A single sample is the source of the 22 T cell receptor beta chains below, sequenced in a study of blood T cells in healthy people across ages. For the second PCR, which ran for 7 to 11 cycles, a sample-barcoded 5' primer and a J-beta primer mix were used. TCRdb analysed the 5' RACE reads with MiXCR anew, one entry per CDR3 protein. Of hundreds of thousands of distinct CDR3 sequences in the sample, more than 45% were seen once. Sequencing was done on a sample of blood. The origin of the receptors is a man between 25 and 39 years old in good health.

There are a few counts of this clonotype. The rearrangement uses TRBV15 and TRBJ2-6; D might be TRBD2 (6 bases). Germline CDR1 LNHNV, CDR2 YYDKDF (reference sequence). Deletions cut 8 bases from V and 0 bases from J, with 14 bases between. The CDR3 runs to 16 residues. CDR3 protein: CATSKRGYSGANVLTF. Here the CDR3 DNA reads TGTGCCACCTCAAAACGGGGGTACTCTGGGGCCAACGTCCTGACTTTC.

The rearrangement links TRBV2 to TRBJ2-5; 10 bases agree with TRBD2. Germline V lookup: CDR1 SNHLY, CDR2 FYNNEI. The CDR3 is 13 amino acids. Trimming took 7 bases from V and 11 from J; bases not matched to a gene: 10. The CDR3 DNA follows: TGTGCCAGCACTAGCGGGGGTAAGAATGAGCAGTACTTC. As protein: CASTSGGKNEQYF.

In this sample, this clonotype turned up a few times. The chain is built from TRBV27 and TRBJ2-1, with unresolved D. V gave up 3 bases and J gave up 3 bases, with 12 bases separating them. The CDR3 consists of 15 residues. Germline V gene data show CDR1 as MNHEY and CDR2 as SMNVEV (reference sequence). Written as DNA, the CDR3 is TGTGCCAGCAGTTTCCGACGAGGTCTCTACAATGAGCAGTTCTTC. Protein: CASSFRRGLYNEQFF.

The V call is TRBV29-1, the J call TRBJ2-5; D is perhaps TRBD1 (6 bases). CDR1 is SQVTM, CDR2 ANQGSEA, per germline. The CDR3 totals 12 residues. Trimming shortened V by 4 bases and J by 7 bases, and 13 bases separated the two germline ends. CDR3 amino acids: CSVVVGAGTQYF. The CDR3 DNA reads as TGCAGCGTTGTGGTGGGGGCCGGGACCCAGTACTTC.

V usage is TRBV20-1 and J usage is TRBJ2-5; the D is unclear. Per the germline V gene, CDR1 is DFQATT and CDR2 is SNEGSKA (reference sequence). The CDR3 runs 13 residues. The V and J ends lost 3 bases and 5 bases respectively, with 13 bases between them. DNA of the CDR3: TGCAGTGCTAGCACCTTCGTTGAGGAGACCCAGTACTTC. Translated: CSASTFVEETQYF.

The CDR3 loop is CASSADGAAGEAFF. The CDR3 bases are TGTGCCAGCAGCGCCGACGGGGCAGCAGGGGAAGCTTTCTTT. The chain is built from TRBV9 and TRBJ1-1, with D possibly TRBD1 on 5 matching bases. CDR1 and CDR2 (germline): SGDLS, YYNGEE. V lost 3 bases to trimming and J lost 8 bases, with 17 bases between them. The CDR3 extends over 14 amino acids. Variable domain in full (rest from reference TRBV9 and TRBJ1-1): DSGVTQTPKHLITATGQRVTLRCSPRSGDLSVYWYQQSLDQGLQFLIQYYNGEERAKGNILERFSAQQFPDLHSELNLSSLELGDSALYFCASSADGAAGEAFFGQGTRLTVV.

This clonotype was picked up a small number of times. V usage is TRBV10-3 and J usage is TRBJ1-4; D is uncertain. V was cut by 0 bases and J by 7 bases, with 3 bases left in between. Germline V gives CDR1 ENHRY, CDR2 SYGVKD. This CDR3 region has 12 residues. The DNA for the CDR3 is TGTGCCATCAGTGAGTCGAGTGAAAAACTGTTTTTT. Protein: CAISESSEKLFF.

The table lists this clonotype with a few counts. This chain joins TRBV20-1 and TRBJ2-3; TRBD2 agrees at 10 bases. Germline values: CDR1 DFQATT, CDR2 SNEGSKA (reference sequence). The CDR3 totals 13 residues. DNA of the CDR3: TGCAGGGTAAAGCGGGAGGGCCATGATACGCAGTATTTT. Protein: CRVKREGHDTQYF.

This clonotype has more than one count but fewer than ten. The CDR3 DNA reads TGTGCCAGCAGAGGGACAGGGTCCTCCTACGAGCAGTACTTC. This codes for CASRGTGSSYEQYF. This rearrangement joins TRBV27 to TRBJ2-7, with TRBD1 identical over 9 bases. This CDR3 has 14 amino acids. In germline, CDR1 is MNHEY, CDR2 SMNVEV (reference sequence). Trimming at V came to 6 bases and at J to 0 bases, leaving 3 bases not matched to a gene.

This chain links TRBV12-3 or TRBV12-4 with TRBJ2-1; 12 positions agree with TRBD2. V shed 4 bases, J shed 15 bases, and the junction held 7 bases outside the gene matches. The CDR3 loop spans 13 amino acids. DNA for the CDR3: TGTGCCAGCAGTTGGACTAGCGGGACTTTGGGGTTCTTC. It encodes CASSWTSGTLGFF.

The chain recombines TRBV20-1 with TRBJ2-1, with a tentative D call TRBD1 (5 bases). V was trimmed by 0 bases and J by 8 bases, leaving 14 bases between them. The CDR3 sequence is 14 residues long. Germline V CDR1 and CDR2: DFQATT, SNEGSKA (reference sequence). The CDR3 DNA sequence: TGCAGTGCTAGAGATCAGTCAGGGTTCCATGAGCAGTTCTTC. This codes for CSARDQSGFHEQFF.

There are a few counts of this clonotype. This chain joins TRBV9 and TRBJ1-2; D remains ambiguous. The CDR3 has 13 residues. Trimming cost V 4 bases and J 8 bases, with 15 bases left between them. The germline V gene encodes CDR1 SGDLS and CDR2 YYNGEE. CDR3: CASSPGRQYGYTF. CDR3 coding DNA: TGTGCCAGCAGCCCCGGTCGGCAGTACGGCTACACCTTC.

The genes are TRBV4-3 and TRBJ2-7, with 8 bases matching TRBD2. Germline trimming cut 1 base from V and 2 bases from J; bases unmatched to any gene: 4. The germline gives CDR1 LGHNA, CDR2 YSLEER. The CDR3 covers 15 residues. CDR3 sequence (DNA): TGCGCCAGCAGCCAAGCGGGGGGGGTCACCTACGAGCAGTACTTC. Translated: CASSQAGGVTYEQYF.

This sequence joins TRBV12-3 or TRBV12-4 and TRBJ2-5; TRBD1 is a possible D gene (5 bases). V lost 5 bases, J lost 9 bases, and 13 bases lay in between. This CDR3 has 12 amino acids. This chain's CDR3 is CASSREEGAQYF. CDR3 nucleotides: TGTGCCAGCAGTAGGGAAGAAGGGGCCCAGTACTTC.

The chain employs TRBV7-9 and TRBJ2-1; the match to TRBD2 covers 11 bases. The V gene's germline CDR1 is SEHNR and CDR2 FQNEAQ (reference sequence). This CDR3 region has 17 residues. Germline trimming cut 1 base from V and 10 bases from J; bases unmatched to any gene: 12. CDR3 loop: CASSLVSLAGVSYEQFF. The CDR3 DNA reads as TGTGCCAGCAGCTTAGTTTCACTAGCGGGAGTGTCCTACGAGCAGTTCTTC.

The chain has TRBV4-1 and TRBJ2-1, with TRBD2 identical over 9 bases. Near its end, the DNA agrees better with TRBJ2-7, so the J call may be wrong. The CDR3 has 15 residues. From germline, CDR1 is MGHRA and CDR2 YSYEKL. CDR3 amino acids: CASSRLREGYNEQYF. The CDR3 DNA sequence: TGCGCCAGCAGCCGTTTGCGGGAGGGCTACAATGAGCAGTACTTC.

CDR3 sequence reads: CAISKTSQETQYF. The CDR3 DNA sequence: TGTGCCATCAGTAAGACATCGCAAGAGACCCAGTACTTC. The rearrangement links TRBV10-3 to TRBJ2-5; D call uncertain. The length of the CDR3 is 13 residues. V was cut by 5 bases and J by 2 bases, with 9 bases left in between. Germline V gives CDR1 ENHRY, CDR2 SYGVKD.

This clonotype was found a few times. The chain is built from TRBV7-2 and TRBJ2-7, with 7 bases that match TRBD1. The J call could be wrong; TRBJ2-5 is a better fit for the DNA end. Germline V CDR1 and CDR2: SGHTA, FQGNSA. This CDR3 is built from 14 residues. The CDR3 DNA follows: TGTGCCAGCAGCGTTGAGGGGGCAGGAGAGACCCAGTACTTC. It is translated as CASSVEGAGETQYF.

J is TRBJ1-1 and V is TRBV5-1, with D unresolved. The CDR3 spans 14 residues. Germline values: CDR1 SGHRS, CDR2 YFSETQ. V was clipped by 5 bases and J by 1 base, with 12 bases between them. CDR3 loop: CASRYLDSNTEAFF. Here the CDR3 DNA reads TGCGCCAGCAGGTACCTAGACTCGAACACTGAAGCTTTCTTT.

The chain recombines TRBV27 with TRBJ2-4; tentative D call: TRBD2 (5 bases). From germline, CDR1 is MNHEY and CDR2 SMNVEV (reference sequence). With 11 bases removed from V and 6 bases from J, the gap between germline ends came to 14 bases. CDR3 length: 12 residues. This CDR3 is CAVRDLGNIQYF. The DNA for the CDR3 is TGTGCCGTACGGGATCTGGGAAACATTCAGTACTTC.

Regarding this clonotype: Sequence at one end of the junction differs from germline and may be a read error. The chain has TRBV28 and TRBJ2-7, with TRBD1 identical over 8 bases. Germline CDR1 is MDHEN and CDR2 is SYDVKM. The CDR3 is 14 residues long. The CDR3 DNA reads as TGTGCCAGCAGTTTATCGGAGACAGGGGACGAGCAGTACTTT. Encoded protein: CASSLSETGDEQYF.

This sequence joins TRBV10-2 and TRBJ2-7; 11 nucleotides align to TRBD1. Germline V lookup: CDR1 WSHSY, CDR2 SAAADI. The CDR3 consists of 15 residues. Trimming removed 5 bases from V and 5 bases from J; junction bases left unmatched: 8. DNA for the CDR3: TGCGCCAGCAGTAAGGGACAGGGGGGGTACGACGAGCAGTACTTC. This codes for CASSKGQGGYDEQYF.